Below are 14 T cell receptor beta chains sequenced from a single sample in a study of Graves' ophthalmopathy and Graves' hyperthyroidism. Amplification of the TCR beta CDR3 regions used RNA transcripts (as template). In the first round, RT-PCR was carried out with HTBI primers, and a multiplex PCR formed the second round. TCRdb called the multiplex PCR reads again in MiXCR, with one record for every CDR3 protein. The table has 1 million to 1.3 million distinct CDR3 sequences, 36% seen once. The sample was peripheral blood or thyroid tissue (not recorded which). The receptors were gathered from an adult man with Graves' hyperthyroidism.

This clonotype was counted a few times. The rearrangement links TRBV7-9 to TRBJ2-5; 11 positions match TRBD2. The germline V gene has CDR1 SEHNR and CDR2 FQNEAQ (reference sequence). Unmatched junction bases numbered 8, after V lost 6 bases and J lost 5 bases. This CDR3 is 15 amino acids long. CDR3 sequence (DNA): TGTGCCAGCAGTCCCATAGCGGGAGGGGTGGAGACCCAGTACTTC. This codes for CASSPIAGGVETQYF. Looking up the rest from reference TRBV7-9 and TRBJ2-5 gives the full variable domain: DTGVSQNPRHKITKRGQNVTFRCDPISEHNRLYWYRQTLGQGPEFLTYFQNEAQLEKSRLLSDRFSAERPKGSFSTLEIQRTEQGDSAMYLCASSPIAGGVETQYFGPGTRLLVL.

This clonotype has ten or more counts. The V call is TRBV7-9, the J call TRBJ2-5; TRBD2 matches at 9 bases. The CDR3 consists of 16 residues. Germline V CDR1 and CDR2: SEHNR, FQNEAQ (reference sequence). V lost 5 bases, J lost 1 base, and 8 bases stayed unmatched. The CDR3 sequence: CASSDPGLASQETQYF. As DNA, the CDR3 is TGTGCCAGCAGCGATCCGGGACTAGCCAGCCAAGAGACCCAGTACTTC.

This clonotype occurred many times. Because the CDR3 is missing its conserved closing phenylalanine or tryptophan, this is likely a read error. It is unclear where the CDR3 begins or ends on the DNA, so no DNA is shown, and the CDR3 is as TCRdb lists it. The chain has TRBV7-9 and TRBJ1-1. Germline V CDR1 and CDR2: SEHNR, FQNEAQ (reference sequence). The CDR3 spans 9 residues, counting both ends. The CDR3 is CASSPLLAG.

This clonotype was counted many times. The chain has TRBV9 and TRBJ1-3; TRBD1 might be the D (6 bases). Germline V CDR1 and CDR2: SGDLS, YYNGEE. The CDR3 consists of 15 residues. Trimming took off 6 bases at V and 0 bases at J, with 13 bases between the two ends. CDR3 region: CASTNGGHSGNTIYF. CDR3 coding DNA: TGTGCCAGCACAAACGGGGGGCACTCTGGAAACACCATATATTTT.

The J gene is TRBJ2-2, the V gene TRBV29-1; weak D call: TRBD2 (5 bases). The CDR3 totals 14 residues. Germline values: CDR1 SQVTM, CDR2 ANQGSEA. V dropped 6 bases and J dropped 8 bases, with 19 bases sitting between them. The CDR3 reads CSVGRRSLTGELFF. In DNA, the CDR3 is TGCAGCGTAGGGAGACGTTCGTTAACTGGGGAGCTGTTTTTT.

This chain connects TRBV20-1 to TRBJ2-5; TRBD2 agrees at 8 bases. J lost 6 bases, V lost 1 base, and 10 bases had no gene match. This CDR3 has 15 residues. The germline CDR1 and CDR2 sequences are DFQATT and SNEGSKA (reference sequence). In DNA form, the CDR3 reads TGCAGTGCTAGAGGAACTAGCGGAAGGGCACAGACCCAGTACTTC. This encodes CSARGTSGRAQTQYF.

The chain combines TRBV19 with TRBJ1-5; 8 bases line up with TRBD1. The CDR3 runs to 15 residues. With 6 bases clipped from V and 1 base from J, the junction kept 5 bases outside the gene matches. Germline V gene sequence: CDR1 LNHDA, CDR2 SQIVND (reference sequence). This chain's CDR3 is CASRTGGASNQPQHF. CDR3 bases: TGTGCCAGTAGAACAGGGGGTGCAAGCAATCAGCCCCAGCATTTT.

The V and J genes are TRBV10-2 and TRBJ1-1, with TRBD1 matching over 7 bases. V gave up 2 bases and J gave up 4 bases; unmatched junction bases: 7. This CDR3 has 15 amino acids. The germline gives CDR1 WSHSY, CDR2 SAAADI. CDR3: CASSEDTGQSTEAFF. As DNA, the CDR3 is TGCGCCAGCAGTGAGGACACGGGACAGAGCACTGAAGCTTTCTTT.

There are many counts of this clonotype. V and J are TRBV20-1 and TRBJ2-7, with D tentatively TRBD1 (6 bases). V lost 6 bases and J lost 3, with 15 bases in between. Germline lookup yields CDR1 DFQATT and CDR2 SNEGSKA (reference sequence). This CDR3 spans 13 amino acids. The CDR3 DNA reads TGCAGTGCAACACGGGACACCAACTACGAGCAGTACTTC. This codes for CSATRDTNYEQYF.

V gene TRBV9 combines with J gene TRBJ1-5; 8 bases agree with TRBD1. The CDR3 has 14 residues. Germline V gives CDR1 SGDLS, CDR2 YYNGEE. With V trimmed by 4 bases and J by 6 bases, 6 bases remained unmatched. The CDR3 sequence is CASSQQTGAQPQHF. CDR3 nucleotides: TGTGCCAGCAGCCAACAGACAGGGGCTCAGCCCCAGCATTTT.

The chain has TRBV29-1 and TRBJ2-7; D not resolved. Germline assignment: CDR1 SQVTM and CDR2 ANQGSEA. This CDR3 contains 12 residues. Trimming took off 1 base at V and 7 bases at J, with 11 bases between the two ends. The CDR3 region is CSVEGGTGEQYF. CDR3 coding DNA: TGCAGCGTTGAAGGGGGAACCGGGGAGCAGTACTTC.

The genes are TRBV10-3 and TRBJ1-1, with D unresolved. The CDR3 consists of 13 residues. Germline V gene sequence: CDR1 ENHRY, CDR2 SYGVKD. Between the trimmed V and J ends, which lost 5 bases and 4 bases, there was a span of 11 bases. CDR3 loop: CAISLPVVTEAFF. CDR3 DNA: TGTGCCATCAGTCTCCCGGTGGTCACTGAAGCTTTCTTT.

In this sample, this clonotype turned up many times. V and J are TRBV19 and TRBJ1-5; 9 bases match TRBD1. Germline CDR1 reads LNHDA; CDR2 reads SQIVND (reference sequence). This CDR3 has 16 amino acids. V trimming: 3 bases; J trimming: 4 bases; junction bases outside the gene matches: 7. CDR3 sequence (DNA): TGTGCCAGTAGTATCTTTGGGACAGGGACGAATCAGCCCCAGCATTTT. Residues: CASSIFGTGTNQPQHF.

Only a few counts were recorded for this clonotype. The chain carries TRBV20-1 and TRBJ2-7, with 10 bases that match TRBD1. The CDR3 extends over 14 amino acids. Germline CDR1 and CDR2: DFQATT and SNEGSKA (reference sequence). The trim removed 2 bases at V and 2 bases at J, leaving 3 bases unmatched. The CDR3 nucleotides read TGCAGTGCTAGAAGGGACAGGGGACCCTACGAGCAGTACTTC. Amino acids: CSARRDRGPYEQYF.